The following is a TCR beta chain sequence with its context. Antigen unknown. This specimen belongs to a study of regulatory T cells in long-lasting Graves disease. Study outcomes and limitations: A limited number of samples was an acknowledged limitation. Persistent disease was characterized by preferential usage of TRBV28, TRBJ1-2 and TRBJ2-5.

According to the study, TCR beta libraries were built with iRepertoire HTBI primers and CDR3-region Arm-PCR. TCRdb passed the multiplex PCR reads through MiXCR, listing each CDR3 protein once. The sample records approximately 480,000 distinct CDR3 sequences, about 17% being singletons. Time point of the sample: newly diagnosed GD, antithyroid drugs for less than 3 months. Construction of the TCR library relied on RNA isolated from PBMCs. Looked up from germline, CDR1 is MNHEY and CDR2 is SVGAGI. This CDR3 is 16 amino acids long. Trimming shortened V by 0 bases and J by 4 bases, and 16 bases separated the two germline ends. The same data also contributed to another study, on T cells in Graves' hyperthyroidism and ophthalmopathy. In that study: Pregnant or lactating patients were excluded, as were those with uncontrolled infection or other autoimmune disease. Clinical symptoms, serum thyroxine and TRAb, thyroid ultrasound and orbital computed tomography were used for the diagnoses.

The TCR was taken from a man in his forties or fifties with Graves disease. This specimen was peripheral blood mononuclear cells (PBMCs), taken at new diagnosis, from a patient treated with antithyroid drugs. V gene TRBV6-5 combines with J gene TRBJ2-7; TRBD2 might be the D (5 bases). CDR3 bases: TGTGCCAGCAGTTACTCGGCATCTAGCCGAATTTACGAGCAGTACTTC. It is translated as CASSYSASSRIYEQYF.